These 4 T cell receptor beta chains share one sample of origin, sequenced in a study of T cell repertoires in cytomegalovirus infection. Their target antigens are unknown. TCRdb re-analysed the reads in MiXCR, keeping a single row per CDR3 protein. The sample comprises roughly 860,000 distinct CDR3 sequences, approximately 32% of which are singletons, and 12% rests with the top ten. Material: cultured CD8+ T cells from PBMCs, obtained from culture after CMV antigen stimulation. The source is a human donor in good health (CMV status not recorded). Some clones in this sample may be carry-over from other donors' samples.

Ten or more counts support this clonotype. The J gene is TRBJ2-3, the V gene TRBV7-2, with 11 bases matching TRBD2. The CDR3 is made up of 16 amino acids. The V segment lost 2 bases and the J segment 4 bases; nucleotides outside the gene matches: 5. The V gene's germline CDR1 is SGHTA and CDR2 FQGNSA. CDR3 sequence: CASSLLIAGGSDTQYF. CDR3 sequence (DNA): TGTGCCAGCAGCTTATTAATAGCGGGGGGGTCAGATACGCAGTATTTT.

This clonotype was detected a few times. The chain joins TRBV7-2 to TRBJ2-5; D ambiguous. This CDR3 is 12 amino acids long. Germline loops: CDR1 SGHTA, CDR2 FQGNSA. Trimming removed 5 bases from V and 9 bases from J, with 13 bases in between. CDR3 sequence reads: CASSEILRAQYF. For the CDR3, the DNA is TGTGCCAGCAGCGAAATCTTACGGGCCCAGTACTTC. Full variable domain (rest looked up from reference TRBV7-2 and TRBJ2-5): GAGVSQSPSNKVTEKGKDVELRCDPISGHTALYWYRQSLGQGLEFLIYFQGNSAPDKSGLPSDRFSAERTGGSVSTLTIQRTQQEDSAVYLCASSEILRAQYFGPGTRLLVL.

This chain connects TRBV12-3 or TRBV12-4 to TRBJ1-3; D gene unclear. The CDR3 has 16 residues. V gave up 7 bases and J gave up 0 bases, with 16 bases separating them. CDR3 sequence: CASNSVEGPSGNTIYF. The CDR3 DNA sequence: TGTGCCAGCAACTCGGTGGAAGGGCCCTCTGGAAACACCATATATTTT.

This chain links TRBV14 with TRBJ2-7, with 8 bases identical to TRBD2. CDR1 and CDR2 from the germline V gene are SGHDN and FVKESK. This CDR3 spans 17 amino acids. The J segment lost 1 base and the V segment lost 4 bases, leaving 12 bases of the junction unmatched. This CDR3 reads CASSRAYSGGESYEQYF. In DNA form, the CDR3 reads TGTGCCAGCAGCCGAGCGTACTCCGGGGGGGAGTCCTACGAGCAGTACTTC.